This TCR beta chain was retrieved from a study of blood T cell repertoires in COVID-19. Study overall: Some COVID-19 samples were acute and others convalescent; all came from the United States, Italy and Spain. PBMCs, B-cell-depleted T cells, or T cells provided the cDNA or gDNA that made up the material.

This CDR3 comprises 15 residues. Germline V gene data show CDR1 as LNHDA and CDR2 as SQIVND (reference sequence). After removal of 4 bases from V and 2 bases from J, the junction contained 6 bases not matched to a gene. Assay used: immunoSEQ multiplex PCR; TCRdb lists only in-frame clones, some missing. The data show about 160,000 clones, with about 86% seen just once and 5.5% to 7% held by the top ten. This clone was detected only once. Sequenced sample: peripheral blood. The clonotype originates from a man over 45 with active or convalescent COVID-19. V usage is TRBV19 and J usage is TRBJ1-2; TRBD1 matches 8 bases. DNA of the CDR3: TGTGCCAGTAGTACGTCAAGGACAGGGAACTATGGCTACACCTTC. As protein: CASSTSRTGNYGYTF.